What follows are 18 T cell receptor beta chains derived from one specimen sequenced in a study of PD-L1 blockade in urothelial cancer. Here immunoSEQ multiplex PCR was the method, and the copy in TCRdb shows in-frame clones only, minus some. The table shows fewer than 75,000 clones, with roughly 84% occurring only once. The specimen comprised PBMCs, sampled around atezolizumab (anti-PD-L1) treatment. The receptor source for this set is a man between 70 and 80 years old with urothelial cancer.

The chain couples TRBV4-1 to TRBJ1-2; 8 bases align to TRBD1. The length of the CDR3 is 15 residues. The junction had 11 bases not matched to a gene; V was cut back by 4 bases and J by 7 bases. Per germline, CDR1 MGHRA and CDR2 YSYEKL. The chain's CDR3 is CASSRSGQGQGGYTF. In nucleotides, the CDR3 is TGCGCCAGCAGCCGATCCGGACAGGGCCAAGGTGGCTACACCTTC.

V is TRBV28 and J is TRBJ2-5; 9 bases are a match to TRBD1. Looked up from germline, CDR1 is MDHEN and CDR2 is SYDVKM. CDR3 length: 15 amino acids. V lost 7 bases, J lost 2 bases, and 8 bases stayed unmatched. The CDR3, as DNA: TGTGCCAGCAATGGGTCCGGGACAGGGCAAGAGACCCAGTACTTC. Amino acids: CASNGSGTGQETQYF.

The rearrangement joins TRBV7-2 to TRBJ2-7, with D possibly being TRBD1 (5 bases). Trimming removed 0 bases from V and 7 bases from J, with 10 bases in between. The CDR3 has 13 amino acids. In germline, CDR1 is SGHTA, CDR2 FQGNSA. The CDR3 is CASSLARVGEQYF. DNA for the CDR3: TGTGCCAGCAGCTTAGCCAGGGTCGGGGAGCAGTACTTC.

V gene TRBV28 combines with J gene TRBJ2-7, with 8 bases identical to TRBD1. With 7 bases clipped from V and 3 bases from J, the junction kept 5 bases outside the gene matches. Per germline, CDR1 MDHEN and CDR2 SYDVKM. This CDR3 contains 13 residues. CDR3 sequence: CASIDRGNYEQYF. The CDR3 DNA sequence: TGTGCCAGCATCGACAGGGGAAACTACGAGCAGTACTTC.

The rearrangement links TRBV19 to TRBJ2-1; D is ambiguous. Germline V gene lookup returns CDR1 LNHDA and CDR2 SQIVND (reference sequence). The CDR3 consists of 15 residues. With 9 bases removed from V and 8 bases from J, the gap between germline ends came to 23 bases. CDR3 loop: CARPPRVRSSHEQFF. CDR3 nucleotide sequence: TGTGCCAGACCCCCCAGAGTTAGGAGTAGCCATGAGCAGTTCTTC.

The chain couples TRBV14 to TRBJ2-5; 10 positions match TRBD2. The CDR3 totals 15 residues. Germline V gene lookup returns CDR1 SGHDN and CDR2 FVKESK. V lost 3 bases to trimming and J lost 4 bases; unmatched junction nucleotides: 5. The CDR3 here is CASSQASGRGETQYF. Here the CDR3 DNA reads TGTGCCAGCAGCCAGGCCAGCGGGAGGGGAGAGACCCAGTACTTC.

The CDR3 protein is CASSWDRDSLYGYTF. The CDR3 region has the DNA TGTGCCAGCAGTTGGGACCGGGACAGCCTTTATGGCTACACCTTC. This chain joins TRBV27 and TRBJ1-2; 7 nucleotides match TRBD1. The V and J ends lost 4 bases and 5 bases, in that order; junction bases with no gene match: 10. CDR1 is MNHEY and CDR2 is SMNVEV in the germline V gene (reference sequence). The CDR3 consists of 15 residues.

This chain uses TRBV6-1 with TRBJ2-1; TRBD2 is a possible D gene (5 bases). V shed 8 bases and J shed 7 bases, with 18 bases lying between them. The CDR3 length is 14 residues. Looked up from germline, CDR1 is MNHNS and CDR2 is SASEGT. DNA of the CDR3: TGTGCCAGCGAGGGCACGGCCGGCGGGAATGAGCAGTTCTTC. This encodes CASEGTAGGNEQFF.

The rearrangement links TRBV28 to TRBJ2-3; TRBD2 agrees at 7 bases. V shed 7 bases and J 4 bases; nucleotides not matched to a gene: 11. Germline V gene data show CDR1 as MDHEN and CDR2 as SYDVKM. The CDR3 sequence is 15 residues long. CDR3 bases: TGTGCCAGCACCCCTTTTGTGGGAGGGTCAGATACGCAGTATTTT. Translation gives CASTPFVGGSDTQYF. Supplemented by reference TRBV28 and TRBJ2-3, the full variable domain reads DVKVTQSSRYLVKRTGEKVFLECVQDMDHENMFWYRQDPGLGLRLIYFSYDVKMKEKGDIPEGYSVSREKKERFSLILESASTNQTSMYLCASTPFVGGSDTQYFGPGTRLTVL.

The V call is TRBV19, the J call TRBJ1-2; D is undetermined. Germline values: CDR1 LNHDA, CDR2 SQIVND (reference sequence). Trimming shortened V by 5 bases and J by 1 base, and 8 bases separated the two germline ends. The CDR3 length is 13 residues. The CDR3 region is CASSRGLNYGYTF. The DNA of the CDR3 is TGTGCCAGTAGTCGCGGGCTTAACTATGGCTACACCTTC.

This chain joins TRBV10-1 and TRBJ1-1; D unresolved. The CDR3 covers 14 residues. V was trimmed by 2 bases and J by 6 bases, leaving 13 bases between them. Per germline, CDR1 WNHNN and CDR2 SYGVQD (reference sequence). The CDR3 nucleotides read TGCGCCAGCAGTGAGAGACTAAGAGAGTCTGAAGCTTTCTTT. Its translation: CASSERLRESEAFF.

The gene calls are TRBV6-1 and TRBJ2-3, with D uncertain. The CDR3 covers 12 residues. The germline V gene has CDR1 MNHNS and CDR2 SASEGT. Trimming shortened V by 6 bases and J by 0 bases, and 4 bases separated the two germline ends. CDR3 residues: CASRASTDTQYF. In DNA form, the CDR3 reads TGTGCCAGCAGGGCTAGCACAGATACGCAGTATTTT.

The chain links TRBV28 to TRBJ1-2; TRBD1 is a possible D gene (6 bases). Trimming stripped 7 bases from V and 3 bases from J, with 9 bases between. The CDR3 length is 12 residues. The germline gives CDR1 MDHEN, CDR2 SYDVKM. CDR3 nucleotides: TGTGCCAGCACAGGGGACGACTATGGCTACACCTTC. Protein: CASTGDDYGYTF.

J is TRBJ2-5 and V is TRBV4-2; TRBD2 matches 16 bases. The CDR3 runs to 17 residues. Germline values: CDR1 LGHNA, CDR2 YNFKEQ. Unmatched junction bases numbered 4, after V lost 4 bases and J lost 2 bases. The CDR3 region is CASSPGTSGRAQETQYF. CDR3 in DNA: TGTGCCAGCAGCCCAGGGACTAGCGGGAGGGCGCAAGAGACCCAGTACTTC.

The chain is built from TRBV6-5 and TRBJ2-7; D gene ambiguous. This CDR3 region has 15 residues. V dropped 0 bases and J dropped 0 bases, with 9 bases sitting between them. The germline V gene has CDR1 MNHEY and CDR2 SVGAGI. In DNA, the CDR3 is TGTGCCAGCAGTTACTCGAGGTCCCCCTCCTACGAGCAGTACTTC. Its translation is CASSYSRSPSYEQYF.

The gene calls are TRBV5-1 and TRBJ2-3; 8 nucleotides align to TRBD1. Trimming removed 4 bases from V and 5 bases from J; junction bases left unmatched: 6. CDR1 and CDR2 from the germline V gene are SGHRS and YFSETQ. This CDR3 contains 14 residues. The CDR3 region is CASSQGQGIDTQYF. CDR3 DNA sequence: TGCGCCAGCAGCCAAGGACAGGGAATAGATACGCAGTATTTT.

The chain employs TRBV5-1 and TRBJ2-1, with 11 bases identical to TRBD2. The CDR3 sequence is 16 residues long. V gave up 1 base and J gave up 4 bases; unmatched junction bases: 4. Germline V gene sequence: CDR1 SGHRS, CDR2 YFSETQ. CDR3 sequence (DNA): TGCGCCAGCAGCTTGACTAGCGGGAGAGGGTACAATGAGCAGTTCTTC. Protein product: CASSLTSGRGYNEQFF.

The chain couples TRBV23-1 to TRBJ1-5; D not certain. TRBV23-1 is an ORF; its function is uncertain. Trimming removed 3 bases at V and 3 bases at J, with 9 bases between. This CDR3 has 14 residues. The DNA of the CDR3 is TGCGCCAGCAGTCAGGACTGGCCCAATCAGCCCCAGCATTTT. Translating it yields CASSQDWPNQPQHF.